These 3 T cell receptor beta chains came from one sample sequenced in a study of T-cell reconstitution after alpha-beta-depleted transplantation in children. Molecular barcoding with unique molecular identifiers was used for the TCRbeta library. TCRdb re-analysed the PCR reads in MiXCR, keeping a single row per CDR3 protein. The sample carries about 400,000 distinct CDR3 sequences, around 21% recorded once. This specimen was PBMCs from the stem cell graft donor, taken from the stem cell graft. The receptors here all came from a human donor who donated a stem cell graft to a child with acute myeloid leukemia.

The CDR3 region has the DNA TGCGCCAGCAGCTGGAACCTAGGGTCCCAAGAGACCCAGTACTTC. It codes for CASSWNLGSQETQYF. This chain connects TRBV5-1 to TRBJ2-5; D not certain. The CDR3 consists of 15 residues. CDR1 and CDR2 from the germline V gene are SGHRS and YFSETQ. Trimming removed 3 bases at V and 1 base at J, with 13 bases between.

In this sample, this clonotype turned up many times. The chain links TRBV20-1 to TRBJ2-2, with 7 nucleotides matching TRBD2. This CDR3 has 17 amino acids. Looked up from germline, CDR1 is DFQATT and CDR2 is SNEGSKA (reference sequence). With 2 bases clipped from V and 4 bases from J, the junction kept 13 bases outside the gene matches. CDR3 nucleotides: TGCAGTGCTAGACAGGCCCTGATGCAGCGGGGCACCGGGGAGCTGTTTTTT. Amino acid sequence: CSARQALMQRGTGELFF.

The chain joins TRBV10-3 to TRBJ2-1, with TRBD2 identical over 9 bases. The CDR3 loop spans 15 amino acids. Trimming took 6 bases from V and 3 from J; bases not matched to a gene: 6. The V gene's germline CDR1 is ENHRY and CDR2 SYGVKD. This CDR3 reads CAIRSSSGNYNEQFF. In DNA, the CDR3 is TGTGCCATCAGATCCTCTAGCGGGAACTACAATGAGCAGTTCTTC.